Below, one T cell receptor (beta chain) is given with its context. Its antigen is not identified. The sample belongs to a study of shared clonotypes between healthy human individuals. General study results and limits: Larger richness was generally estimated for naive than memory subsets. Against clonotypes common to all four donors, non-shared ones had lower generation probabilities.

TCRdb keeps only in-frame clones here, not all; method: immunoSEQ multiplex PCR. The sample shows about 2.3 million clones, just over 90% of them seen only once. Input material: naive CD4+ T cells from PBMCs. Sample subset: CD45RA+ positively selected. The sequence came from a man aged 18 to 29 in good health. Some clones in this sample may be carry-over from other donors' samples.

CDR3 sequence reads: CASSWDNNQPQHF. In DNA, the CDR3 is TGTGCCAGCAGCTGGGACAACAATCAGCCCCAGCATTTT. V is TRBV5-5 and J is TRBJ1-5, with D perhaps matching TRBD1 (6 bases). V was clipped by 3 bases and J by 3 bases, with 7 bases between them. Germline V gene data show CDR1 as SGHKS and CDR2 as YYEKEE (reference sequence). The CDR3 contains 13 residues.